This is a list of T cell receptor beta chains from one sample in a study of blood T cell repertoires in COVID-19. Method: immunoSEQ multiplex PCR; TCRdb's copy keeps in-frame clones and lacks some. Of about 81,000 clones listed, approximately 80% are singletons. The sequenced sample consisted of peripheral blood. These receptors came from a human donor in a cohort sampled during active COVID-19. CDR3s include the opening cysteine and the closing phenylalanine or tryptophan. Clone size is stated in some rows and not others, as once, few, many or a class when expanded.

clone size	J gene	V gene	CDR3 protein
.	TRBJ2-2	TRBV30	CAWRGGLYTGELFF
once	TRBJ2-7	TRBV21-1	CASSEQGRNSSYEQYF
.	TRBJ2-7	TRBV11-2	CASSLFQGILAYF
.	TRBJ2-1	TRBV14	CASSQDLGQGNNEQFF
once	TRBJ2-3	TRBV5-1	CASSLGAVLLSDTQYF
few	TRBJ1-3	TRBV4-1	CASSQDTGKYSGNTIYF
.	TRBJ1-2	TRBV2	CASSSGQVYGYTF
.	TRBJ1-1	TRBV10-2	CASSRGPIERTFF
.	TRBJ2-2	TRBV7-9	CARGTGFTGELFF
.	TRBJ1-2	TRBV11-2	CASSPGQNYGYTF
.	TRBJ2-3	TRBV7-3	CASSLHPGGQGTDTQYF
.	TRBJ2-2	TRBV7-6	CASSPRTGVGNGELFF
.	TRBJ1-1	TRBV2	CASSEAGWNTRLMNTEAFF
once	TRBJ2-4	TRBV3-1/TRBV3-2	CASSHRVSKNIQYF
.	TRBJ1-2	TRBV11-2	CASSLRRDYGYTF
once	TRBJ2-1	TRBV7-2	CASSPQLRSSYNEQFF
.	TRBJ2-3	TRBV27	CASSLKGPLWGGPSDTQYF
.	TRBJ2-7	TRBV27	CASSVSGLVNEQYF
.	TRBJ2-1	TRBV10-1	CASSERRGGSSRLFF
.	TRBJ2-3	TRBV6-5	CASSYGAEISTDTQYF
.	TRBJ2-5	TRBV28	CASSFTVFSGGAEETQYF
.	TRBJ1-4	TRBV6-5	CASRGWTGGDEKLFF
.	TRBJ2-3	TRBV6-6	CATGRGAGVRGTDTQYF
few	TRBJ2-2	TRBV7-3	CASSLGSSGELFF
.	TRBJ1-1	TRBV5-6	CASSPTVEQQNTEAFF
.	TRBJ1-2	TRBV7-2	CASSTRRGTGRGYTF
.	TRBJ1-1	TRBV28	CASSLTEVNTEAFF
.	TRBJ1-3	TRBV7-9	CASIYDRRSGNTIYF
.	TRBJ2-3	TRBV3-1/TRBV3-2	CASSQEVLGRSTDTQYF
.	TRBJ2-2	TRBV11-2	CASRGTGLTGELFF
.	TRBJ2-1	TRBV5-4	CASSLDMGGEQFF
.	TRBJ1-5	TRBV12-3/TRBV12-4	CASSFEDQPQHF
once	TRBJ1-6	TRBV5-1	CASSLGGDRGSPLHF
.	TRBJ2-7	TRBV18	CASSPKEGYYEQYF
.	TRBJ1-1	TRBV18	CASSPPNPASTEAFF
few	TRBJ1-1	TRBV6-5	CASSYSRQRNTEAFF
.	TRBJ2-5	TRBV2	CASSESLGGGETQYF
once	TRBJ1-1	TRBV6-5	CASSYTRDTEAFF
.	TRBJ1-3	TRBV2	CASSTDRSSGNTIYF
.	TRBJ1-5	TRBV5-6	CASSLTGTGSQPQHF
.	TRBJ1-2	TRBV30	CAWSVTTGVDGYTF
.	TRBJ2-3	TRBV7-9	CASSFFRGRAADTQYF
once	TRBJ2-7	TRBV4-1	CASSQNVGEMNEQYF
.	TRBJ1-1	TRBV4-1	CASSQDRGVMNTEAFF
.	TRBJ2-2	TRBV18	CASSPHPTPAGGELFF
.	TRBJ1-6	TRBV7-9	CASSLGDSNSPLHF
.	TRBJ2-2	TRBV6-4	CASSKNTGELFF
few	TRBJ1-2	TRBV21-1	CASMKSSTGGLRRAYGYTF
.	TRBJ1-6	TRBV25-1	CASQQTGVYNSPLHF
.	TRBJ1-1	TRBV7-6	CASHKTEGTEAFF
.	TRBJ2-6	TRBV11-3	CASSLEGSGQGRGANVLTF
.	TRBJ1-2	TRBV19	CASSISPGPNYGYTF
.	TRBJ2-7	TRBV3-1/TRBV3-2	CASSLTRGAWEQYF